This entry concerns a single T cell receptor beta chain. Its specificity is not known. The junction differs from germline at one of its ends, possibly a read error. This sample was taken from a study of cytomegalovirus exposure and HLA in healthy donors. General study results and limits: The study had only CMV serostatus as immune exposure information. Data from an earlier analysis indicated that most TCR beta V segments were productive either about 90% or about 30% of the time. Highly shared sequence variants in one cluster were likely a sequencing artifact. In a later analysis, V- and J-gene trimming of beta chains associated with a DCLRE1C missense variant, replicated independently.

The PCR contained 60 Vbeta and 13 Jbeta primers. Clones were sequenced by immunoSEQ multiplex PCR, and TCRdb holds only the in-frame ones, with some missing. The table shows 110,000 to 150,000 clones, with roughly 85% occurring only once. Germline CDR1 is LNHDA and CDR2 is SQIVND (reference sequence). The CDR3 consists of 14 residues. Sequences were obtained from PBMCs. V is TRBV19 and J is TRBJ1-6, with a tentative D call TRBD1 (5 bases). The clonotype was recovered from a woman aged 25 to 45 in good health and CMV-seronegative. The CDR3 DNA sequence: TGTGCCAGTAGCCGGGACTCCAATAATTCACCCCTCCACTTT. It yields the protein CASSRDSNNSPLHF.